The present entry profiles one TCR beta chain with its context. Its antigen is unidentified. The data belong to a study of cytomegalovirus exposure and HLA in healthy donors. Whole-study findings and limits: Subsequent analysis found a tendency for first-cohort TCR clusters to co-occur within the roughly 130 validation repertoires. Three CMV-associated chains were confirmed in vitro to be specific for CMV antigens.

Sequenced by immunoSEQ multiplex PCR; TCRdb stores in-frame clones only, minus some. The table has over 250,000 clones, 70% to 90% seen once. Germline-derived CDR1 and CDR2 are SGHVS and FNYEAQ. The CDR3 is 17 residues long. V gave up 5 bases and J gave up 0 bases, with 17 bases separating them. The sequence was obtained from a woman under 30 in good health and CMV-seronegative. The sample comprised PBMCs. The J gene is TRBJ2-1, the V gene TRBV7-6; D may be TRBD1 (6 bases). The CDR3 loop reads CASSPQDRISSYNEQFF. The CDR3 DNA follows: TGTGCCAGCAGCCCCCAGGACAGAATAAGCTCCTACAATGAGCAGTTCTTC.